A selection of T cell receptor beta chains follows, all from one sample in a study of T cells in Graves' hyperthyroidism and ophthalmopathy. TCRdb redid the calling of the multiplex PCR reads with MiXCR, one entry per CDR3 protein. The sample shows over 550,000 distinct CDR3 sequences, 16% of them seen only once. Sequenced input: blood. The source is a woman aged 18 to 35 with Graves' hyperthyroidism. CDR3s include the opening cysteine and the closing phenylalanine or tryptophan. The D gene is left open where the match is weak. A clone size is listed for some rows: how often the clone was seen (once, few, many), or a class if it is expanded.

few	NA	TRBV5-1	TRBJ2-5	CASSLPGGGVETQYF	TGCGCCAGCAGCTTGCCTGGCGGCGGGGTAGAGACCCAGTACTTC
few	TRBD2	TRBV29-1	TRBJ2-7	CSAVGGASYEQYF	TGCAGCGCCGTCGGGGGGGCCTCCTACGAGCAGTACTTC
many	NA	TRBV3-1	TRBJ1-1	CASSPGSPLLNTEAFF	TGTGCCAGCAGCCCCGGGTCCCCCCTCTTGAACACTGAAGCTTTCTTT
many	TRBD2	TRBV20-1	TRBJ2-7	CSARDRSGEDEQYF	TGCAGTGCTAGAGATCGTAGCGGGGAGGACGAGCAGTACTTC
few	TRBD2	TRBV10-3	TRBJ2-1	CAISESAGGHEQFF	TGTGCCATCAGTGAGTCAGCGGGAGGCCATGAGCAGTTCTTC
many	NA	TRBV20-1	TRBJ1-2	CSASFGEYGYTF	TGCAGTGCTAGTTTCGGGGAATATGGCTACACCTTC
many	TRBD2	TRBV27	TRBJ2-3	CASKIAGPRGTDTQYF	TGTGCCAGCAAGATAGCGGGACCTCGGGGCACAGATACGCAGTATTTT
many	NA	TRBV13	TRBJ1-2	CASRSTELGWYGYTF	TGTGCCAGCAGATCAACGGAACTAGGGTGGTATGGCTACACCTTC
NA	TRBD2	TRBV20-1	TRBJ2-3	CSLTSGQIDTQYF	TGCAGTCTGACTAGCGGCCAAATAGATACGCAGTATTTT
many	NA	TRBV6-1	TRBJ1-3	CASRAPSGSGNTIYF	TGTGCCAGCAGGGCCCCCTCGGGGTCTGGAAACACCATATATTTT
many	TRBD1	TRBV29-1	TRBJ1-2	CSVPRTGTGWSGYTF	TGCAGCGTTCCGAGAACCGGGACAGGGTGGTCTGGCTACACCTTC
few	NA	TRBV30	TRBJ2-7	CAWNFGKGSEQYF	TGTGCCTGGAATTTCGGGAAGGGGAGCGAGCAGTACTTC
few	NA	TRBV19	TRBJ1-2	CASSIGVINYGYTF	TGTGCCAGTAGTATAGGAGTGATAAACTATGGCTACACCTTC
many	TRBD1	TRBV7-9	TRBJ1-5	CASSLGQGTSNQPQHF	TGTGCCAGCAGCTTAGGACAGGGGACTAGCAATCAGCCCCAGCATTTT
NA	TRBD1	TRBV7-6	TRBJ2-1	CASSSPGQGITGEQFF	TGTGCCAGCAGCTCCCCGGGACAGGGAATAACTGGGGAGCAGTTCTTC
many	NA	TRBV2	TRBJ2-4	CASSERTPISQAIQYF	TGTGCCAGCAGTGAGCGGACACCCATTAGCCAAGCGATTCAGTACTTC
NA	NA	TRBV6-2/TRBV6-3	TRBJ1-5	CASRGATRQPQHF	TGTGCCAGCCGGGGAGCGACTCGGCAGCCCCAGCATTTT
NA	NA	TRBV11-2	TRBJ2-7	CASSAGQLYEQYF	TGTGCCAGCAGCGCAGGACAGCTATACGAGCAGTACTTC
NA	NA	TRBV11-2	TRBJ2-3	CASSLSLATTDTQYF	TGTGCCAGCAGCTTATCGCTAGCGACCACAGATACGCAGTATTTT
NA	TRBD2	TRBV2	TRBJ2-2	CASMGLAGAPGELFF	TGTGCCAGCATGGGTCTAGCGGGAGCCCCCGGGGAGCTGTTTTTT
NA	NA	TRBV3-1	TRBJ2-7	CASSQGYGTYEQYF	TGTGCCAGCAGCCAAGGGTACGGGACCTACGAGCAGTACTTC
many	NA	TRBV20-1	TRBJ2-5	CSARDLASETQYF	TGCAGTGCTAGAGATCTGGCGTCCGAGACCCAGTACTTC
NA	TRBD2	TRBV7-8	TRBJ2-1	CASGSPGLASPYNEQFF	TGTGCCAGCGGCTCTCCGGGACTAGCGTCTCCCTACAATGAGCAGTTCTTC
many	TRBD2	TRBV7-2	TRBJ2-1	CASSLTGTSSYNEQFF	TGTGCCAGCAGCTTGACGGGGACTAGTTCCTACAATGAGCAGTTCTTC
many	TRBD1	TRBV6-1	TRBJ1-1	CAARDSMNTEAFF	TGTGCCGCACGGGACAGCATGAACACTGAAGCTTTCTTT
many	TRBD1	TRBV10-3	TRBJ2-1	CAISVGTGGFNEQFF	TGTGCCATCAGTGTAGGGACAGGGGGCTTTAATGAGCAGTTCTTC
many	NA	TRBV20-1	TRBJ1-2	CSARDPGAGSAHGYTF	TGCAGTGCTAGAGATCCGGGCGCAGGGAGTGCCCATGGCTACACCTTC
NA	NA	TRBV20-1	TRBJ2-6	CSALSSGANVLTF	TGCAGTGCTCTCAGCTCTGGGGCCAACGTCCTGACTTTC